This T cell receptor beta chain was sequenced in a study of cytomegalovirus exposure and HLA in healthy donors. The germline V gene has CDR1 MDHEN and CDR2 SYDVKM. The CDR3 sequence is 16 residues long. V dropped 7 bases and J dropped 1 base, with 17 bases sitting between them. Use of 60 Vbeta and 13 Jbeta primers characterized the PCR. TCRdb keeps only in-frame clones here, not all; method: immunoSEQ multiplex PCR. This table has approximately 150,000 clones, approximately 77% appearing once. This clone has a single count. The source of this sequence is a woman aged 55-70 years in good health and CMV-seronegative. The gene calls are TRBV28 and TRBJ1-3; D might be TRBD1 (5 bases). Specimen: PBMCs. DNA for the CDR3: TGTGCCAGCAAACAGGACACGAAAAATTCTGGAAACACCATATATTTT. Amino acids: CASKQDTKNSGNTIYF.